The 7 T cell receptor beta chains below all came from one sample that was sequenced in a study of blood T cell repertoires in COVID-19 (dated by TCRdb to about 2020). Library generation was performed with the immunoSEQ multiplex PCR assay. In its TCRdb copy, this immuneACCESS table keeps in-frame sequences only and misses some clones. Where compared with another copy, unresolved V genes explain less than half of these, and the others have no known cause. The sample table shows 180,000 or so clones, and roughly 85% are seen once. The ten largest make up about 6.3% of the sample. The material sequenced was PBMCs or T cells enriched from blood (not recorded which). The receptor source for this set is a middle-aged man who had recovered from COVID-19.

This chain links TRBV28 with TRBJ2-7, with TRBD1 matching 12 bases. Trimming removed 4 bases from V and 2 bases from J; junction bases left unmatched: 6. Germline V gene data show CDR1 as MDHEN and CDR2 as SYDVKM. The CDR3 extends over 16 amino acids. The CDR3 DNA sequence: TGTGCCAGCAGTTCGGGACAGGGGGCACAAGCCTACGAGCAGTACTTC. Its protein is CASSSGQGAQAYEQYF.

This rearrangement joins TRBV7-9 to TRBJ2-5; D is uncertain. Germline CDR1 reads SEHNR; CDR2 reads FQNEAQ (reference sequence). V lost 3 bases and J lost 5, with 10 bases in between. The CDR3 runs 13 residues. The CDR3: CASSLLRSETQYF. The CDR3 DNA follows: TGTGCCAGCAGCTTGCTTAGGAGCGAGACCCAGTACTTC.

The V call is TRBV30, the J call TRBJ1-1; D gene uncertain. The CDR3 length is 15 residues. Trimming took 0 bases from V and 1 from J, leaving 12 bases between them. CDR1 is GTSNPN and CDR2 is SVGIG in the germline V gene (reference sequence). The CDR3 here is CAWSVLAVENTEAFF. CDR3 sequence (DNA): TGTGCCTGGAGTGTACTAGCGGTGGAGAACACTGAAGCTTTCTTT.

In nucleotides, the CDR3 is TGTGCCAGCAGCACCCACAGGGCGCTTCCTCTTCGGGCCAACGTCCTGACTTTC. This sequence encodes CASSTHRALPLRANVLTF. The chain recombines TRBV11-3 with TRBJ2-6; possibly TRBD1 for D (6 bases). CDR3 length: 18 residues. The V and J ends lost 5 bases and 5 bases respectively, with 22 bases between them. In germline, CDR1 is SGHNT, CDR2 YENEEA. Full variable domain (rest looked up from reference TRBV11-3 and TRBJ2-6): EAGVVQSPRYKIIEKKQPVAFWCNPISGHNTLYWYLQNLGQGPELLIRYENEEAVDDSQLPKDRFSAERLKGVDSTLKIQPAELGDSAVYLCASSTHRALPLRANVLTFGAGSRLTVL.

DNA for the CDR3: TGTGCCACCAAAGACTCAGTCGCAGACTATGGCTACACCTTC. Translated, it gives CATKDSVADYGYTF. The rearrangement uses TRBV6-5 and TRBJ1-2; D not certain. The V and J ends lost 10 bases and 3 bases respectively, with 18 bases between them. Germline lookup yields CDR1 MNHEY and CDR2 SVGAGI. This CDR3 spans 14 amino acids.

V and J are TRBV30 and TRBJ2-7; 9 bases fit TRBD1. With V trimmed by 7 bases and J by 2 bases, 9 bases remained unmatched. The CDR3 loop spans 14 amino acids. From germline, CDR1 is GTSNPN and CDR2 SVGIG (reference sequence). The CDR3 sequence: CASAGTGRAYEQYF. The CDR3 region has the DNA TGTGCCTCGGCCGGGACAGGGAGGGCCTACGAGCAGTACTTC.

The rearrangement uses TRBV30 and TRBJ2-2; D ambiguous. Germline V gene data show CDR1 as GTSNPN and CDR2 as SVGIG (reference sequence). The CDR3 is made up of 13 amino acids. The V gene lost 5 bases and the J gene lost 6 bases, with 13 bases spanning the gap. The CDR3 nucleotides read TGTGCCTGGTCCTCCCTTCAGGCCGGGGAGCTGTTTTTT. It codes for CAWSSLQAGELFF.